Listed below are T cell receptor beta chains from one sample, sequenced in a study of T cells in Graves' hyperthyroidism and ophthalmopathy. TCRdb fed the multiplex PCR reads into MiXCR, producing one record per CDR3 protein. The sample shows more than 150,000 distinct CDR3 sequences, approximately 15% of them seen only once. Specimen: blood. These receptors were collected from a woman in her forties or fifties with Graves' hyperthyroidism. The CDR3 runs from the conserved cysteine through the conserved F or W. D genes are given only for firm matches. Clone size is not always given. Where it is, it says once, few, many or a class for expanded clones.

cdr3_nt,cdr3_aa,d_call,j_call,v_call,clone_size
TGTGCCAGCGCTGGGCCGGGCATGAACACTGAAGCTTTCTTT,CASAGPGMNTEAFF,.,TRBJ1-1,TRBV6-1,many
TGTGCCAGCAGCTTTTTCAGCGACCGAGAAGCATTCACAGATACGCAGTATTTT,CASSFFSDREAFTDTQYF,.,TRBJ2-3,TRBV5-6,.
TGTGCCAGCAGTCCCCTTCTGACAGGGCTCTATGGCTACACCTTC,CASSPLLTGLYGYTF,TRBD1,TRBJ1-2,TRBV6-1,.
TGTGCCAGCAGTTTTGCGGGGGGCGACGAGCAGTACTTC,CASSFAGGDEQYF,TRBD2,TRBJ2-7,TRBV28,many
TGTGCCTGGAGCCAACCGGGACACAAGAACACTGAAGCTTTCTTT,CAWSQPGHKNTEAFF,.,TRBJ1-1,TRBV30,many
TGTGCCAGCAGTTTGTCTCCCCGCTATAATTCACCCCTCCACTTT,CASSLSPRYNSPLHF,.,TRBJ1-6,TRBV27,many
TGTGCCAGCAGAATCGGACAGAGAAGTAATGAAAAACTGTTTTTT,CASRIGQRSNEKLFF,.,TRBJ1-4,TRBV5-4,.
TGTGCCAGCAGTTTCGAGGGAACGACTGGCGAGCAGTACTTC,CASSFEGTTGEQYF,.,TRBJ2-7,TRBV12-3/TRBV12-4,.
TGCGCCAGCAGCTTGGATGGGATCTCGGGTCAGCCCCAGCATTTT,CASSLDGISGQPQHF,.,TRBJ1-5,TRBV5-1,many
TGTGCCAGCAGCTTAAACGCCCTCTCCTACGAGCAGTACTTC,CASSLNALSYEQYF,.,TRBJ2-7,TRBV9,.
TGCGCCAGCAGGGGAGTTAACACCGGGGAGCTGTTTTTT,CASRGVNTGELFF,.,TRBJ2-2,TRBV5-1,.
TGTGCCAGCAGGACGGGGGGACAGGCCCAAGAGACCCAGTACTTC,CASRTGGQAQETQYF,.,TRBJ2-5,TRBV6-1,many
TGTGCCAGTACAGTTGACAGGGGGATATATGGCTACACCTTC,CASTVDRGIYGYTF,TRBD1,TRBJ1-2,TRBV19,many
TGTGCCAGCAGTTTCTCCGCAAAGGGACAGCAGAGCCAGCATTTT,CASSFSAKGQQSQHF,TRBD1,TRBJ1-5,TRBV28,.
TGTGCCAGCAGGTCGGGACAGGGAGGAAGTAGATCCTACGAGCAGTACTTC,CASRSGQGGSRSYEQYF,TRBD1,TRBJ2-7,TRBV6-1,many
TGTGCCAGCAGCTTACATGGGGGGAGGGAGCCCCAGCATTTT,CASSLHGGREPQHF,.,TRBJ1-5,TRBV7-9,few
TGTGCCAGCTCCCCGGCGGATAGCTCCTACAATGAGCAGTTCTTC,CASSPADSSYNEQFF,.,TRBJ2-1,TRBV12-3/TRBV12-4,many
TGTGCCAGCAGCCAGGGATCTAGCGGTTACAATGAGCAGTTCTTC,CASSQGSSGYNEQFF,TRBD2,TRBJ2-1,TRBV11-2,many
TGTGCCAGCAGTTCCCCGGTATCATCGCAGGGGGCCAACGTCCTGACTTTC,CASSSPVSSQGANVLTF,.,TRBJ2-6,TRBV28,many
TGCGCCAGCAGTGGGAGACAGCAATTGAACACTGAAGCTTTCTTT,CASSGRQQLNTEAFF,.,TRBJ1-1,TRBV10-2,many
TGCAGCGGGAACCCCGCCCGGACAGGGGAGAGAGATACGCAGTATTTT,CSGNPARTGERDTQYF,TRBD1,TRBJ2-3,TRBV29-1,.
TGTGCCAGCAGTGCGGGACGGACGAACACTGAAGCTTTCTTT,CASSAGRTNTEAFF,.,TRBJ1-1,TRBV2,.
TGTGCCAGCAGAACGGGACAGACGTCGTCCCAGTACTTC,CASRTGQTSSQYF,TRBD1,TRBJ2-5,TRBV6-1,many
TGCAGTGCTACACGACAGGGGCCCAATGAGCAGTTCTTC,CSATRQGPNEQFF,TRBD1,TRBJ2-1,TRBV20-1,.
TGTGCCAGCAGCCAGACTAGCGGGGACTCCTACGAGCAGTACTTC,CASSQTSGDSYEQYF,TRBD2,TRBJ2-7,TRBV7-6,.
TGTGCCAGCAGTACGGGACTAGCGGGGGATGTAGATACGCAGTATTTT,CASSTGLAGDVDTQYF,TRBD2,TRBJ2-3,TRBV6-1,few
TGCGCCAGCAGCCCGTACGGGGAGGGTACCTACGAGCAGTACTTC,CASSPYGEGTYEQYF,TRBD2,TRBJ2-7,TRBV4-1,few
TGTGCCACCACCGGACCTGGTTACGAGCAGTACTTC,CATTGPGYEQYF,.,TRBJ2-7,TRBV6-1,many
TGCGCCAGCAGCTTGGTGGGGACTCAAATGAACACTGAAGCTTTCTTT,CASSLVGTQMNTEAFF,.,TRBJ1-1,TRBV5-1,.
TGTGCCAGCAGCCGCAGGGGAATGAACACTGAAGCTTTCTTT,CASSRRGMNTEAFF,.,TRBJ1-1,TRBV7-2,many
TGTGCCACCAGTGATGCCACCTCTGGGGCCAACGTCCTGACTTTC,CATSDATSGANVLTF,.,TRBJ2-6,TRBV24-1,many
TGTGCCAGCAGCCGGACCGGAGCCATCCAAGAGACCCAGTACTTC,CASSRTGAIQETQYF,.,TRBJ2-5,TRBV7-9,.
TGTGCCAGCAGCTTAATACAGGGGGCGGCTTCTCAAGATACGCAGTATTTT,CASSLIQGAASQDTQYF,TRBD1,TRBJ2-3,TRBV11-2,many
TGTGCCAGCAGTTTACTGGAACCGAACACCGGGGAGCTGTTTTTT,CASSLLEPNTGELFF,.,TRBJ2-2,TRBV27,.
TGTGCCAGCAGTACCGCTTGGGGGGAGCAGTTCTTC,CASSTAWGEQFF,.,TRBJ2-1,TRBV12-3/TRBV12-4,many
TGTGCCAGCAATTTGGGGGGGGACAATCAGCCCCAGCATTTT,CASNLGGDNQPQHF,.,TRBJ1-5,TRBV2,few
TGTGCCAGCAGCCCCGGGCCGGCGGCCACTGAAGCTTTCTTT,CASSPGPAATEAFF,.,TRBJ1-1,TRBV7-3,many
TGTGCCAGCAGTTCTCCGGGGGGTCCCTCTGGAAACACCATATATTTT,CASSSPGGPSGNTIYF,.,TRBJ1-3,TRBV6-5,.
TGCAGTGCCCCAGCGCTGGGACAGTTTTACTCTGGGGCCAACGTCCTGACTTTC,CSAPALGQFYSGANVLTF,TRBD1,TRBJ2-6,TRBV20-1,many
TGTGCCAGCTGGAGTTATAGCAATCAGCCCCAGCATTTT,CASWSYSNQPQHF,.,TRBJ1-5,TRBV28,many
TGCAGTGCTAGAGGATCCCCGGACAGGACCTACTCCTACGAGCAGTACTTC,CSARGSPDRTYSYEQYF,TRBD1,TRBJ2-7,TRBV20-1,many
TGTGCCAGCAGCCGACCCGGGACAGCGAATTCACCCCTCCACTTT,CASSRPGTANSPLHF,TRBD1,TRBJ1-6,TRBV5-6,.
TGTGCCAGCAGTTACGAGGGGTTTGCTGGAAACACCATATATTTT,CASSYEGFAGNTIYF,.,TRBJ1-3,TRBV6-5,many
TGTGCCAGCAGCTTAGACGGGGGCCTCCTCAATGAGCAGTTCTTC,CASSLDGGLLNEQFF,.,TRBJ2-1,TRBV11-3,many